A selection of T cell receptor beta chains follows, all from one sample in a study of OX40 agonist ivuxolimab in advanced cancers. This table comes from immunoSEQ multiplex PCR, and its TCRdb copy is limited to in-frame clones, with some not included. This sample has some 90,000 clones, with roughly 87% found just once. The sample here was CD4+ or CD8+ T cells sorted from blood, taken in a trial of the OX40 agonist ivuxolimab. The receptor set was obtained from an adult with an advanced solid tumor such as melanoma, head and neck, liver or kidney cancer. CDR3s include the opening cysteine and the closing phenylalanine or tryptophan. Each record gives: clone size, V gene, J gene, D gene, CDR3 protein, CDR3 DNA. A D gene is named only where the DNA matches it firmly. Size is stated for part of the rows, as once, few or many counts, or as a class when the clone is expanded.

clone_size: -
v_call: TRBV9
j_call: TRBJ1-1
d_call: -
cdr3_aa: CASSGVRNTEAFF
cdr3_nt: TGTGCCAGCAGCGGGGTCAGGAACACTGAAGCTTTCTTT

clone_size: -
v_call: TRBV7-5
j_call: TRBJ2-1
d_call: -
cdr3_aa: CARSLRRLRVKRSPSYNEQFF
cdr3_nt: TGTGCCAGAAGCTTACGGCGTTTGCGGGTCAAACGGAGCCCCTCCTACAATGAGCAGTTCTTC

clone_size: -
v_call: TRBV25-1
j_call: TRBJ2-1
d_call: TRBD2
cdr3_aa: CASQSGGPLYEQFF
cdr3_nt: TGTGCCAGCCAAAGCGGGGGGCCGTTATATGAGCAGTTCTTC

clone_size: -
v_call: TRBV7-9
j_call: TRBJ1-5
d_call: -
cdr3_aa: CASSHDGNNQPQHF
cdr3_nt: TGTGCCAGCAGTCACGACGGAAACAATCAGCCCCAGCATTTT

clone_size: -
v_call: TRBV30
j_call: TRBJ1-6
d_call: -
cdr3_aa: CAWSGGSPLHF
cdr3_nt: TGTGCCTGGAGTGGGGGATCACCCCTCCACTTT

clone_size: once
v_call: TRBV30
j_call: TRBJ1-3
d_call: -
cdr3_aa: CAWAAGQENTIYF
cdr3_nt: TGTGCCTGGGCGGCAGGGCAAGAAAACACCATATATTTT

clone_size: few
v_call: TRBV10-1
j_call: TRBJ2-3
d_call: TRBD2
cdr3_aa: CASSSGTSGGKLNF
cdr3_nt: TGCGCCAGCAGTTCCGGGACTAGCGGGGGGAAACTCAATTTT

clone_size: -
v_call: TRBV5-3
j_call: TRBJ1-4
d_call: -
cdr3_aa: CARSLRQATNEKLFF
cdr3_nt: TGTGCCAGAAGCCTCCGACAGGCAACTAATGAAAAACTGTTTTTT

clone_size: -
v_call: TRBV13
j_call: TRBJ1-1
d_call: TRBD1
cdr3_aa: CASSFNRGGAEAFF
cdr3_nt: TGTGCCAGCAGCTTCAACAGGGGGGGAGCTGAAGCTTTCTTT

clone_size: -
v_call: TRBV7-2
j_call: TRBJ1-2
d_call: TRBD1
cdr3_aa: CASSSPDRVLHGYTF
cdr3_nt: TGTGCCAGCAGCTCACCGGACAGGGTGCTACATGGCTACACCTTC

clone_size: -
v_call: TRBV6-5
j_call: TRBJ2-2
d_call: -
cdr3_aa: CASRADGELFF
cdr3_nt: TGTGCCAGCAGGGCCGACGGGGAGCTGTTTTTT

clone_size: -
v_call: TRBV19
j_call: TRBJ1-4
d_call: TRBD1
cdr3_aa: CASSPKGGDSAF
cdr3_nt: TGTGCCAGTAGTCCCAAGGGGGGGGACAGCGCGTTT

clone_size: -
v_call: TRBV10-2
j_call: TRBJ2-7
d_call: TRBD2
cdr3_aa: CASSEGGGRQYEQYF
cdr3_nt: TGCGCCAGCAGTGAAGGCGGGGGACGCCAATACGAGCAGTACTTC

clone_size: -
v_call: TRBV6-5
j_call: TRBJ2-5
d_call: TRBD1
cdr3_aa: CASMDRRINQETQYF
cdr3_nt: TGTGCCAGCATGGACAGGAGAATTAATCAAGAGACCCAGTACTTC

clone_size: -
v_call: TRBV7-6
j_call: TRBJ1-5
d_call: TRBD1
cdr3_aa: CASSQLQGTSNQPQHF
cdr3_nt: TGTGCCAGCAGCCAACTACAGGGGACAAGCAATCAGCCCCAGCATTTT

clone_size: -
v_call: TRBV5-6
j_call: TRBJ2-7
d_call: -
cdr3_aa: CASSAQGPGYEQYF
cdr3_nt: TGTGCCAGCAGCGCACAGGGTCCCGGCTACGAGCAGTACTTC

clone_size: -
v_call: TRBV18
j_call: TRBJ2-1
d_call: -
cdr3_aa: CASSPPTTPTQFF
cdr3_nt: TGTGCCAGCTCGCCCCCAACAACCCCGACGCAGTTCTTC

clone_size: -
v_call: TRBV27
j_call: TRBJ1-6
d_call: -
cdr3_aa: CASSFDRHSPLHF
cdr3_nt: TGTGCCAGCAGTTTCGACAGACACTCACCCCTCCACTTT

clone_size: -
v_call: TRBV27
j_call: TRBJ1-6
d_call: TRBD1
cdr3_aa: CASSIRRGQSYSPLHF
cdr3_nt: TGTGCCAGCAGTATACGACGGGGACAGTCTTATTCACCCCTCCACTTT

clone_size: -
v_call: TRBV7-9
j_call: TRBJ1-3
d_call: TRBD1
cdr3_aa: CASSPGGFIGNTIYF
cdr3_nt: TGTGCCAGCAGCCCAGGGGGTTTCATTGGAAACACCATATATTTT

clone_size: -
v_call: TRBV7-3
j_call: TRBJ1-1
d_call: -
cdr3_aa: CASSLTRDGDTEAFF
cdr3_nt: TGTGCCAGCAGCCTCACCCGCGACGGAGACACTGAAGCTTTCTTT

clone_size: -
v_call: TRBV25-1
j_call: TRBJ2-7
d_call: TRBD1
cdr3_aa: CASSPGQGRHEQYF
cdr3_nt: TGTGCCAGCTCGCCGGGACAGGGGCGACACGAGCAGTACTTC

clone_size: -
v_call: TRBV30
j_call: TRBJ1-1
d_call: -
cdr3_aa: CAWSWAGRDTEAFF
cdr3_nt: TGTGCCTGGAGCTGGGCAGGGAGGGACACTGAAGCTTTCTTT

clone_size: -
v_call: TRBV4-1
j_call: TRBJ1-6
d_call: -
cdr3_aa: CASSQERGYRISPLHF
cdr3_nt: TGCGCCAGCAGCCAAGAGAGGGGGTATAGGATTTCACCCCTCCACTTT

clone_size: -
v_call: TRBV6-5
j_call: TRBJ2-1
d_call: TRBD2
cdr3_aa: CASRRLAGTHNEQFF
cdr3_nt: TGTGCCAGCAGACGACTAGCGGGGACGCACAATGAGCAGTTCTTC

clone_size: -
v_call: TRBV7-2
j_call: TRBJ2-5
d_call: TRBD2
cdr3_aa: CASSPNGGLAGGQETQYF
cdr3_nt: TGTGCCAGCAGCCCCAACGGGGGGCTAGCGGGGGGGCAAGAGACCCAGTACTTC

clone_size: -
v_call: TRBV5-4
j_call: TRBJ1-4
d_call: -
cdr3_aa: CASSLFTAEKLFF
cdr3_nt: TGTGCCAGCAGCTTGTTTACAGCCGAAAAACTGTTTTTT

clone_size: -
v_call: TRBV19
j_call: TRBJ2-5
d_call: TRBD1
cdr3_aa: CASSPGTEETQYF
cdr3_nt: TGTGCCAGTAGTCCCGGGACAGAAGAGACCCAGTACTTC

clone_size: -
v_call: TRBV21-1
j_call: TRBJ1-5
d_call: -
cdr3_aa: CASSIRTGEGHSNQPQHF
cdr3_nt: TGTGCCAGCAGTATTCGGACAGGGGAGGGACATAGCAATCAGCCCCAGCATTTT

clone_size: once
v_call: TRBV27
j_call: TRBJ2-3
d_call: -
cdr3_aa: CASSWTIGTDTQYF
cdr3_nt: TGTGCCAGCAGTTGGACGATAGGGACAGATACGCAGTATTTT

clone_size: -
v_call: TRBV19
j_call: TRBJ2-1
d_call: TRBD2
cdr3_aa: CASSATSGVREQFF
cdr3_nt: TGTGCCAGCTCGGCCACTAGCGGGGTTAGGGAGCAGTTCTTC

clone_size: few
v_call: TRBV2
j_call: TRBJ1-2
d_call: -
cdr3_aa: CASTAWNYGYTF
cdr3_nt: TGTGCCAGCACTGCGTGGAACTATGGCTACACCTTC

clone_size: -
v_call: TRBV21-1
j_call: TRBJ2-7
d_call: -
cdr3_aa: CASSKGAPGPIYEQYF
cdr3_nt: TGTGCCAGCAGCAAAGGAGCTCCGGGACCCATCTACGAGCAGTACTTC

clone_size: -
v_call: TRBV7-2
j_call: TRBJ1-6
d_call: -
cdr3_aa: CASRSGGGNSPLHF
cdr3_nt: TGTGCCAGCAGAAGCGGGGGAGGTAATTCACCCCTCCACTTT

clone_size: -
v_call: TRBV5-1
j_call: TRBJ1-5
d_call: -
cdr3_aa: CASSLEARGSNQPQHF
cdr3_nt: TGCGCCAGCAGCTTGGAGGCCAGGGGAAGCAATCAGCCCCAGCATTTT

clone_size: -
v_call: TRBV5-1
j_call: TRBJ2-7
d_call: TRBD1
cdr3_aa: CASSPTVTGDYEQYF
cdr3_nt: TGCGCCAGCAGCCCAACAGTGACAGGGGACTACGAGCAGTACTTC

clone_size: -
v_call: TRBV7-2
j_call: TRBJ1-6
d_call: -
cdr3_aa: CASSLFGPNSPLHF
cdr3_nt: TGTGCCAGCAGCTTATTTGGCCCTAATTCACCCCTCCACTTT

clone_size: -
v_call: TRBV6-1
j_call: TRBJ2-7
d_call: -
cdr3_aa: CASTSTRIEQYF
cdr3_nt: TGTGCCAGCACCAGTACACGTATCGAGCAGTACTTC

clone_size: -
v_call: TRBV5-8
j_call: TRBJ2-7
d_call: TRBD1
cdr3_aa: CASSLARQGYEQYF
cdr3_nt: TGTGCCAGCAGCTTGGCCAGACAGGGCTACGAGCAGTACTTC